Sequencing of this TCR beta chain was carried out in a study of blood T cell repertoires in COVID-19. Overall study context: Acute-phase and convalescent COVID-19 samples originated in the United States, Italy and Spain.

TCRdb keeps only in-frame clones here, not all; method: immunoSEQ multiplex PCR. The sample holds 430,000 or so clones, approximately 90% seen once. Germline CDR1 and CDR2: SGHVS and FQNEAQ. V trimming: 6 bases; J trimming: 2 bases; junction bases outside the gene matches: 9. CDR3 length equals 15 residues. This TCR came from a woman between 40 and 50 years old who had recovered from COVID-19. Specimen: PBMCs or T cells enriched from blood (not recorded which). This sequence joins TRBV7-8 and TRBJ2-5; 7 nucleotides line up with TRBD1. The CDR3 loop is CASRKGAGSQETQYF. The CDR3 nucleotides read TGTGCCAGCAGGAAGGGGGCAGGGTCGCAAGAGACCCAGTACTTC.